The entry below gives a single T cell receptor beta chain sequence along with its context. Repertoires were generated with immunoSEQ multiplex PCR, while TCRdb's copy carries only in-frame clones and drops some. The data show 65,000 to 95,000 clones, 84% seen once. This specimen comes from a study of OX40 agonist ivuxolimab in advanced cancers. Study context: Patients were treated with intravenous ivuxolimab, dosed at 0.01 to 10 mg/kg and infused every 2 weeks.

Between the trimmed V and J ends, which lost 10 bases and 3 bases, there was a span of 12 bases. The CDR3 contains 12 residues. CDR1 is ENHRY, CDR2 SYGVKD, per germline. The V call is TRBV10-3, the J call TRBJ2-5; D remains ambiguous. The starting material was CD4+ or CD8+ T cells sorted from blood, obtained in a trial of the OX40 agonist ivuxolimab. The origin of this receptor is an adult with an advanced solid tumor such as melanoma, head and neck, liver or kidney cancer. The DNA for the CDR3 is TGTGCCACCTCAGCCCGAAAAGAGACCCAGTACTTC. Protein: CATSARKETQYF.